Following are 5 T cell receptor beta chains from one sample sequenced in a study of response to subunit inactivated influenza vaccine. MiXCR, applied by TCRdb to the RT-PCR reads, yields one record per CDR3 protein. The sample has 500,000 to 600,000 distinct CDR3 sequences; around 11% are singletons. The sample was also reused in another study, on T cells expressing NK-cell markers. Per that paper: With UMIs, 5'RACE template switching was used to make TCR beta cDNA.

The specimen was PBMCs from blood, collected on the day of vaccination. These receptors were collected from a man aged 50 or older who received an inactivated influenza vaccine.

This clonotype was seen a few times. This chain joins TRBV2 and TRBJ2-2; 12 nucleotides agree with TRBD2. The CDR3 has 16 amino acids. V shed 7 bases, J shed 3 bases, and the junction held 6 bases outside the gene matches. Germline CDR1 and CDR2: SNHLY and FYNNEI. The CDR3 nucleotides are TGTGCCAGCATCACTAGCGGGGGGCTTTACACCGGGGAGCTGTTTTTT. Its translation is CASITSGGLYTGELFF.

In its sample, this clonotype was seen a few times. The genes are TRBV20-1 and TRBJ2-1; the D gene is possibly TRBD2 (5 bases). The CDR3 spans 15 residues. V was cut by 6 bases and J by 0 bases, with 15 bases left in between. Looked up from germline, CDR1 is DFQATT and CDR2 is SNEGSKA (reference sequence). The DNA for the CDR3 is TGCAGTGCGACTATCAAGGGCTTCTCCTACAATGAGCAGTTCTTC. Its translation: CSATIKGFSYNEQFF.

V is TRBV10-3 and J is TRBJ2-1, with 12 bases fitting TRBD2. The CDR3 is made up of 14 amino acids. Germline CDR1 reads ENHRY; CDR2 reads SYGVKD. Germline trimming cut 10 bases from V and 6 bases from J; bases unmatched to any gene: 7. The CDR3 bases are TGTGCCACCGGTCTAGCGGGAGGGCCCAATGAGCAGTTCTTC. It codes for CATGLAGGPNEQFF.

This clonotype was seen only a few times. The V gene is TRBV20-1, the J gene TRBJ2-7; TRBD1 is a possible D gene (6 bases). The CDR3 loop spans 14 amino acids. The germline CDR1 and CDR2 sequences are DFQATT and SNEGSKA (reference sequence). V dropped 0 bases and J dropped 3 bases, with 12 bases sitting between them. CDR3 in DNA: TGCAGTGCTAGAGATGTGGGACAAAGCTACGAGCAGTACTTC. Translation gives CSARDVGQSYEQYF.

The sample holds many counts of this clonotype. The chain recombines TRBV27 with TRBJ2-1; a possible D gene is TRBD1 (5 bases). The germline V gene has CDR1 MNHEY and CDR2 SMNVEV (reference sequence). The CDR3 is 13 residues long. Between the trimmed V and J ends, which lost 5 bases and 3 bases, there was a span of 8 bases. CDR3: CASSPDSYNEQFF. CDR3 DNA sequence: TGTGCCAGCAGTCCCGACAGCTACAATGAGCAGTTCTTC.